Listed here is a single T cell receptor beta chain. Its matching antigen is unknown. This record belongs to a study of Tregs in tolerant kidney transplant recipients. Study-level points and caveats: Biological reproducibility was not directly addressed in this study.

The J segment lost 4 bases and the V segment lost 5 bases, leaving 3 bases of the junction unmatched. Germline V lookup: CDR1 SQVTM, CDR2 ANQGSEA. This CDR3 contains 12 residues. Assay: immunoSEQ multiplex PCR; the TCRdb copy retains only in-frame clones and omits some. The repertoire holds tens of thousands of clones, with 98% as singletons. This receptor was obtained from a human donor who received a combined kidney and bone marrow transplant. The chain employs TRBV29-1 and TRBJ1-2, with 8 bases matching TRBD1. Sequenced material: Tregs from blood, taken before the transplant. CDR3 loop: CSVWGQVYGYTF. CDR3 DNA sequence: TGCAGCGTTTGGGGACAGGTCTATGGCTACACCTTC.